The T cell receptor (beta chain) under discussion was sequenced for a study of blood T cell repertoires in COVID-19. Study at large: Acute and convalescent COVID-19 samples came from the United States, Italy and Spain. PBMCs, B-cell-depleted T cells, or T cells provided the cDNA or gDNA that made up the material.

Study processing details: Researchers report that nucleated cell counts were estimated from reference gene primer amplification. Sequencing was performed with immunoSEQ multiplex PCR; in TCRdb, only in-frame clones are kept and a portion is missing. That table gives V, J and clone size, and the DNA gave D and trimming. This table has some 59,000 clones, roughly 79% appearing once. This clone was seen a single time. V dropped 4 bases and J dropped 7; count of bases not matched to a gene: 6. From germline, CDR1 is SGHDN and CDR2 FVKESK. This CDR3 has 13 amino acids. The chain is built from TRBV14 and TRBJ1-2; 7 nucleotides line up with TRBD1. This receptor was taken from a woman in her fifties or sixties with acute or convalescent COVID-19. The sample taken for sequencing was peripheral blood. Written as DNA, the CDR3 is TGTGCCAGCAGCCTTAGGGGGCGTTCTGGCTACACCTTC. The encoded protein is CASSLRGRSGYTF.